Sequencing of this T cell receptor beta chain was carried out in a study of cytomegalovirus exposure and HLA in healthy donors. Study overall: Membership in the Caucasian-associated ancestry cluster was found for approximately 85% of 300 to 400 genotyped donors. General study results and limits: Among donors in an Asian-associated ancestry cluster, a later analysis reportedly found fewer N-insertions than the approximately 700-donor mean.

This clone was seen more than once but under ten times. Its antigen is unidentified. The PCR made use of 60 Vbeta and 13 Jbeta primers. In the source study's methods: A follow-up analysis tallied about 80 million unique TCR beta chains, roughly 9.9 million shared. Clones were read by immunoSEQ multiplex PCR, and TCRdb kept only the in-frame ones, dropping some. That table gives V, J and clone size, and the DNA gave D and trimming. The repertoire holds about 160,000 clones, with roughly four fifths as singletons. The CDR3 loop spans 16 amino acids. The V gene's germline CDR1 is SGHRS and CDR2 YFSETQ. J lost 0 bases, V lost 4 bases, and 4 bases had no gene match.

The gene calls are TRBV5-1 and TRBJ2-4; TRBD2 matches at 10 bases. Sequencing was carried out using PBMCs. The TCR originated in a man aged 35 to 55 in good health and CMV-seronegative. The CDR3 bases are TGCGCCAGCAGCCAAGCGGGAGGGGTAGCCAAAAACATTCAGTACTTC. As protein: CASSQAGGVAKNIQYF.